The clone carrying this T cell receptor beta chain has just a few counts. A universal primer site arose from template switching, and cDNA bore unique molecular identifiers. TCRdb re-called the 5' RACE reads with MiXCR, one entry per CDR3 protein. The sample records about 190,000 distinct CDR3 sequences, approximately 15% being singletons. This record comes from a study of identical twins. These same records also appear under a second study, on T cells expressing NK-cell markers. That report adds: In a group of 5 or 6 donors, dominant NKG2C+ clonotypes represented about 1.0-7.0% of CD8+ T cells. One observes that, in several donors, these clonotypes were also the leading ones within the CD3+CD56-NKG2C+ fraction.

The clonotype was recovered from a woman in her late teens or twenties in good health. Sequencing was performed on CD8+ T cells sorted from blood.

The CDR3 spells CASLRTGTGDEKLFF. CDR3 bases: TGTGCCAGCCTTAGGACCGGGACAGGAGATGAAAAACTGTTTTTT. The V and J genes are TRBV6-1 and TRBJ1-4; 8 bases agree with TRBD1. Germline V gives CDR1 MNHNS, CDR2 SASEGT. V lost 8 bases and J lost 6; bases outside the gene matches: 11. This CDR3 spans 15 amino acids.